The 19 T cell receptor beta chains below all came from one sample that was sequenced in a study of T cells in Graves' hyperthyroidism and ophthalmopathy. RNA transcripts provided the source from which TCR beta CDR3 regions were amplified. The HTBI primer set drove a first-round RT-PCR of the TCR CDR3. One entry per CDR3 protein, called by TCRdb with MiXCR from the multiplex PCR reads. Among around 350,000 distinct CDR3 sequences listed, about 17% were seen once. Material: blood. The receptors derive from a woman aged 25 to 39 with Graves' hyperthyroidism that later progressed to Graves' ophthalmopathy.

The chain links TRBV6-1 to TRBJ2-1, with D possibly TRBD2 on 6 matching bases. The CDR3 totals 16 residues. CDR1 and CDR2 (germline): MNHNS, SASEGT. V was pared by 3 bases and J by 7 bases, with 19 bases between. The CDR3 bases are TGTGCCAGCAGTGAGGGGCGGGGAAGGGCGAGAAATGAGCAGTTCTTC. Translated: CASSEGRGRARNEQFF.

This clonotype came up many times. J is TRBJ2-2 and V is TRBV12-3 or TRBV12-4; 7 nucleotides agree with TRBD1. The CDR3 has 15 residues. The J segment lost 2 bases and the V segment lost 9 bases, leaving 9 bases of the junction unmatched. In DNA form, the CDR3 reads TGTGCCAGACACCCGACAGGGATAAACACCGGGGAGCTGTTTTTT. Protein sequence: CARHPTGINTGELFF.

The chain is built from TRBV20-1 and TRBJ1-2; maybe TRBD1 (5 bases). V was trimmed by 5 bases and J by 4 bases, leaving 17 bases between them. The V gene's germline CDR1 is DFQATT and CDR2 SNEGSKA (reference sequence). This CDR3 has 14 amino acids. CDR3 residues: CSAPYGAGGYGYTF. CDR3 nucleotides: TGCAGTGCTCCCTACGGAGCGGGGGGCTATGGCTACACCTTC.

This clonotype has ten or more counts. This chain's CDR3 is CASSPATEAFF. Here the CDR3 DNA reads TGTGCCAGCAGCCCAGCGACTGAAGCTTTCTTT. J is TRBJ1-1 and V is TRBV9; the D is unclear. Germline CDR1 reads SGDLS; CDR2 reads YYNGEE. The ends were cut back, 4 bases at V and 5 bases at J, with 6 bases in the middle. The CDR3 totals 11 residues.

In its sample, this clonotype was seen many times. The chain employs TRBV12-3 or TRBV12-4 and TRBJ1-1; D might be TRBD1 (5 bases). Trimming removed 3 bases at V and 3 bases at J, with 14 bases between. This CDR3 has 15 amino acids. The CDR3 coding sequence is TGTGCCAGCAGTTTTCCCCAGCAGGGCTACACTGAAGCTTTCTTT. This translates into CASSFPQQGYTEAFF.

This clonotype was seen at least ten times. The chain carries TRBV7-2 and TRBJ1-2; D unclear. The CDR3 runs 15 residues. Germline assignment: CDR1 SGHTA and CDR2 FQGNSA. V was cut by 5 bases and J by 2 bases, with 15 bases left in between. CDR3 coding DNA: TGTGCCAGCAGCCACTCCCCCGGGGAAAACTATGGCTACACCTTC. It yields the protein CASSHSPGENYGYTF.

J is TRBJ1-2 and V is TRBV3-1, with D hard to call. The CDR3 extends over 14 amino acids. Germline-derived CDR1 and CDR2 are LGHDT and YNNKEL (reference sequence). The V and J ends lost 0 bases and 7 bases respectively, with 12 bases between them. The DNA of the CDR3 is TGTGCCAGCAGCCAAGAGAGGCTCACTGCTGGCTACACCTTC. This gives the protein CASSQERLTAGYTF. The entire variable domain, with the rest obtained from reference TRBV3-1 and TRBJ1-2, is as follows: DTAVSQTPKYLVTQMGNDKSIKCEQNLGHDTMYWYKQDSKKFLKIMFSYNNKELIINETVPNRFSPKSPDKAHLNLHINSLELGDSAVYFCASSQERLTAGYTFGSGTRLTVV.

This clonotype was recorded many times. This sequence joins TRBV28 and TRBJ1-6, with D tentatively TRBD1 (6 bases). The CDR3 extends over 16 amino acids. Trimming removed 6 bases at V and 10 bases at J, with 22 bases between. Per germline, CDR1 MDHEN and CDR2 SYDVKM. CDR3 loop: CASSFQGAGRGSPLHF. Written as DNA, the CDR3 is TGTGCCAGCAGCTTCCAGGGCGCGGGCAGGGGATCACCCCTCCACTTT.

This clonotype came up a few times. The V gene is TRBV30, the J gene TRBJ1-1, with D hard to call. The V end was cut by 3 bases, the J end by 3 bases, with 14 bases between. Per the germline V gene, CDR1 is GTSNPN and CDR2 is SVGIG (reference sequence). The CDR3 has 14 residues. The CDR3 DNA reads TGTGCCTGGAGCCGAATGTACGGGGACACTGAAGCTTTCTTT. Residues: CAWSRMYGDTEAFF.

The rearrangement uses TRBV18 and TRBJ2-6, with D perhaps matching TRBD1 (5 bases). Germline CDR1 reads KGHSH; CDR2 reads LQKENI. Trimming removed 2 bases at V and 4 bases at J, with 12 bases between. CDR3 length equals 16 residues. The CDR3 DNA reads as TGTGCCAGCTCACCATACCAGGGATACGGGGCCAACGTCCTGACTTTC. It specifies CASSPYQGYGANVLTF.

This rearrangement joins TRBV12-3 or TRBV12-4 to TRBJ1-5; D ambiguous. V was cut by 3 bases and J by 5 bases, with 11 bases left in between. The CDR3 has 14 amino acids. The CDR3 DNA is TGTGCCAGCAGTTTTCTTCCCAGCCATCAGCCCCAGCATTTT. Protein product: CASSFLPSHQPQHF.

The V gene is TRBV12-3 or TRBV12-4, the J gene TRBJ2-5, with TRBD2 matching 12 bases. The CDR3 has 15 amino acids. V shed 5 bases and J 5 bases; nucleotides not matched to a gene: 6. As DNA, the CDR3 is TGTGCCAGCAGTGAATCTAGCGGGGGGGCCGAGACCCAGTACTTC. Protein product: CASSESSGGAETQYF.

The V and J genes are TRBV7-9 and TRBJ1-1; D is ambiguous. CDR1 and CDR2 from the germline V gene are SEHNR and FQNEAQ (reference sequence). Trimming cost V 5 bases and J 0 bases, with 13 bases left between them. This CDR3 spans 15 amino acids. The CDR3 reads CASSPPPGMNTEAFF. The CDR3 DNA follows: TGTGCCAGCAGCCCCCCTCCCGGAATGAACACTGAAGCTTTCTTT. The whole variable domain, filled in from reference TRBV7-9 and TRBJ1-1, reads DTGVSQNPRHKITKRGQNVTFRCDPISEHNRLYWYRQTLGQGPEFLTYFQNEAQLEKSRLLSDRFSAERPKGSFSTLEIQRTEQGDSAMYLCASSPPPGMNTEAFFGQGTRLTVV.

About this clonotype: A junction end diverges from the germline sequence, so it may reflect a read error. The rearrangement links TRBV5-4 to TRBJ2-5; D is possibly TRBD2 (6 bases). Germline loops: CDR1 SGHNT, CDR2 YYREEE (reference sequence). The length of the CDR3 is 11 residues. CDR3 sequence: CASSGPTSINF. As DNA, the CDR3 is TGTGCCAGCAGTGGACCGACTAGTATCAACTTC.

CDR3 in DNA: TGTGCCAGCAGTTATACCGGGCCATACTACGAGCAGTACTTC. Protein: CASSYTGPYYEQYF. The rearrangement uses TRBV6-2 or TRBV6-3 and TRBJ2-7; D not certain. CDR1 MNHEY and CDR2 SVGEGT come from the germline V gene. The CDR3 runs to 14 residues. With 3 bases removed from V and 3 bases from J, the gap between germline ends came to 12 bases.

Ten or more counts support this clonotype. V and J are TRBV7-9 and TRBJ2-2, with D maybe TRBD2 (5 bases). CDR1 SEHNR and CDR2 FQNEAQ come from the germline V gene (reference sequence). The V gene lost 4 bases and the J gene lost 2 bases, with 14 bases spanning the gap. This CDR3 comprises 16 residues. The CDR3 sequence: CASSSREDGNTGELFF. The CDR3 region has the DNA TGTGCCAGCAGCTCGAGGGAAGACGGAAACACCGGGGAGCTGTTTTTT. Using reference TRBV7-9 and TRBJ2-2 for the parts outside the CDR3, the full variable domain is DTGVSQNPRHKITKRGQNVTFRCDPISEHNRLYWYRQTLGQGPEFLTYFQNEAQLEKSRLLSDRFSAERPKGSFSTLEIQRTEQGDSAMYLCASSSREDGNTGELFFGEGSRLTVL.

This clonotype was observed a single time. The chain couples TRBV6-4 to TRBJ2-5, with TRBD2 matching over 16 bases. The germline V gene encodes CDR1 MRHNA and CDR2 SNTAGT. This CDR3 region has 17 residues. The V gene end was trimmed by 7 bases and the J gene end by 1 base; junction bases not matched to a gene: 6. CDR3 region: CASTSGLAGGIQETQYF. In nucleotides, the CDR3 is TGTGCCAGCACTTCGGGACTAGCGGGAGGGATCCAAGAGACCCAGTACTTC.

This clonotype has only a few counts. The J gene is TRBJ1-2, the V gene TRBV6-1; a possible D gene is TRBD1 (5 bases). From germline, CDR1 is MNHNS and CDR2 SASEGT. The CDR3 has 15 residues. Trimming took 1 base from V and 5 from J, leaving 14 bases between them. As DNA, the CDR3 is TGTGCCAGCAGTGAAGGAAGTACGGCAGGGTATGGCTACACCTTC. As protein: CASSEGSTAGYGYTF.

In regard to this clonotype: A much larger clone lies a single base off, so this may be a read error. The V gene is TRBV5-1, the J gene TRBJ1-6; perhaps TRBD1 as D (5 bases). The CDR3 covers 14 residues. The germline V gene has CDR1 SGHRS and CDR2 YFSETQ. V was clipped by 2 bases and J by 11 bases, with 14 bases between them. DNA of the CDR3: TGCGCCAGCAGCTTTTTGGCAGGGAATACACCCCTCCACTTT. Translated, it gives CASSFLAGNTPLHF.